These 31 T cell receptor beta chains were sequenced from one sample in a study of shared clonotypes between healthy human individuals. Profiled with immunoSEQ multiplex PCR; TCRdb holds only in-frame clones, not every one. The top ten clones hold 0.36% of a sample with roughly 1.4 million clones, about 98.5% of them seen once. The sequenced sample consisted of naive CD4+ T cells sorted from blood. The subset here: CD45RA+ positively selected. Receptors were obtained from a man under 40 in good health.

V gene TRBV5-1 combines with J gene TRBJ2-1; D may match TRBD1 or TRBD2 (6 bases each). V lost 4 bases and J lost 7, with 18 bases in between. From germline, CDR1 is SGHRS and CDR2 YFSETQ. CDR3 size: 15 residues. The CDR3 is CASSAGTQGLNEQFF. The CDR3 DNA sequence: TGCGCCAGCAGCGCCGGGACTCAGGGGTTAAATGAGCAGTTCTTC. Complete variable domain (other parts from reference TRBV5-1 and TRBJ2-1): KAGVTQTPRYLIKTRGQQVTLSCSPISGHRSVSWYQQTPGQGLQFLFEYFSETQRNKGNFPGRFSGRQFSNSRSEMNVSTLELGDSALYLCASSAGTQGLNEQFFGPGTRLTVL.

V is TRBV27 and J is TRBJ2-2; 9 bases map to TRBD1. This CDR3 contains 17 residues. CDR1 MNHEY and CDR2 SMNVEV come from the germline V gene (reference sequence). Trimming took 1 base from V and 5 from J; bases not matched to a gene: 8. The CDR3 bases are TGTGCCAGCAGTTTATGGGACAGGGCGCGGGGTACCGGGGAGCTGTTTTTT. As protein: CASSLWDRARGTGELFF.

As for this clone: Other DNA sequences from this sample encode an identical CDR3 as well. V usage is TRBV5-4 and J usage is TRBJ2-3; TRBD2 agrees at 8 bases. The ends lost 8 bases at V and 0 bases at J; junction bases unmatched: 5. CDR1 and CDR2 (germline): SGHNT, YYREEE (reference sequence). CDR3 length equals 14 residues. The CDR3: CASVSSGSTDTQYF. The CDR3 bases are TGTGCCAGTGTTTCTAGCGGGAGCACAGATACGCAGTATTTT.

V and J are TRBV15 and TRBJ1-5; the match to TRBD1 covers 7 bases. The CDR3 loop spans 16 amino acids. V lost 5 bases to trimming and J lost 0 bases; unmatched junction nucleotides: 7. In germline, CDR1 is LNHNV, CDR2 YYDKDF (reference sequence). This chain's CDR3 is CATSPGTVYSNQPQHF. The DNA for the CDR3 is TGTGCCACCAGCCCCGGGACAGTGTATAGCAATCAGCCCCAGCATTTT.

The J gene is TRBJ2-7, the V gene TRBV30, with 9 bases aligning to TRBD2. The CDR3 covers 16 residues. Germline V lookup: CDR1 GTSNPN, CDR2 SVGIG (reference sequence). V was clipped by 2 bases and J by 3 bases; unmatched bases: 11. In DNA form, the CDR3 reads TGTGCCTGGAGTATCCCCCTCCTAGCGGGATTCTACGAGCAGTACTTC. Translated: CAWSIPLLAGFYEQYF. Looking up the rest from reference TRBV30 and TRBJ2-7 gives the full variable domain: SQTIHQWPATLVQPVGSPLSLECTVEGTSNPNLYWYRQAAGRGLQLLFYSVGIGQISSEVPQNLSASRPQDRQFILSSKKLLLSDSGFYLCAWSIPLLAGFYEQYFGPGTRLTVT.

The CDR3 DNA reads as TGCGCCAGCACCGAGGGACTAGCGGGAGACACAGATACGCAGTATTTT. As protein: CASTEGLAGDTDTQYF. V gene TRBV5-1 combines with J gene TRBJ2-3, with 14 bases fitting TRBD2. The J segment lost 2 bases and the V segment lost 6 bases, leaving 5 bases of the junction unmatched. The germline V gene encodes CDR1 SGHRS and CDR2 YFSETQ. The length of the CDR3 is 16 residues.

The chain recombines TRBV18 with TRBJ1-3; possibly TRBD1 for D (5 bases). This CDR3 has 13 residues. The germline gives CDR1 KGHSH, CDR2 LQKENI. Trimming removed 2 bases at V and 8 bases at J, with 10 bases between. CDR3 sequence: CASSPSGRDTIYF. CDR3 nucleotide sequence: TGTGCCAGCTCACCATCGGGGCGCGACACCATATATTTT.

The chain has TRBV15 and TRBJ1-4; D unresolved. The CDR3 has 13 amino acids. The V gene's germline CDR1 is LNHNV and CDR2 YYDKDF (reference sequence). Trimming took 2 bases from V and 8 from J, leaving 9 bases between them. CDR3 in DNA: TGTGCCACCAGCAGAAATCTACAGGAAAAACTGTTTTTT. Its translation: CATSRNLQEKLFF.

This sequence joins TRBV7-9 and TRBJ2-1, with 10 bases aligning to TRBD2. Germline loops: CDR1 SEHNR, CDR2 FQNEAQ (reference sequence). The V gene end was trimmed by 5 bases and the J gene end by 7 bases; junction bases not matched to a gene: 11. There are 16 residues in the CDR3. The CDR3 sequence: CASSRTSGTGSNEQFF. The CDR3 DNA reads TGTGCCAGCAGCCGAACTAGCGGGACGGGTTCAAATGAGCAGTTCTTC.

The rearrangement uses TRBV5-5 and TRBJ2-3; 8 nucleotides align to TRBD2. Germline V gene sequence: CDR1 SGHKS, CDR2 YYEKEE (reference sequence). Trimming at V came to 4 bases and at J to 5 bases, leaving 6 bases not matched to a gene. The CDR3 consists of 14 residues. In nucleotides, the CDR3 is TGTGCCAGCAGCGCCCCGGGACTAGGAGATACGCAGTATTTT. Protein product: CASSAPGLGDTQYF.

The chain is built from TRBV5-1 and TRBJ2-5; D might be TRBD1 or TRBD2, each matching 5 bases. Germline lookup yields CDR1 SGHRS and CDR2 YFSETQ. This CDR3 is built from 15 residues. The germline V and J ends were trimmed by 0 bases and 5 bases, with 14 bases remaining between them. CDR3 bases: TGCGCCAGCAGCTTGGCCGGGGCCCTGGGGGAGACCCAGTACTTC. This codes for CASSLAGALGETQYF.

The chain is built from TRBV16 and TRBJ2-5; 7 bases fit TRBD2. This CDR3 region has 17 residues. The V and J ends lost 1 base and 4 bases, in that order; junction bases with no gene match: 12. Looked up from germline, CDR1 is KGHSY and CDR2 is FQNENV. The CDR3 coding sequence is TGTGCCAGCAGCCAATTTACATGGCGGGAGAGTGTAGAGACCCAGTACTTC. It codes for CASSQFTWRESVETQYF. Based on the CDR3 plus reference TRBV16 and TRBJ2-5, the full variable domain is GEEVAQTPKHLVRGEGQKAKLYCAPIKGHSYVFWYQQVLKNEFKFLISFQNENVFDETGMPKERFSAKCLPNSPCSLEIQATKLEDSAVYFCASSQFTWRESVETQYFGPGTRLLVL.

This clone was detected once. The chain carries TRBV18 and TRBJ1-5, with D tentatively TRBD1 (5 bases). The CDR3 runs 15 residues. Trimming left V 2 bases short and J 0 bases short, with 8 bases between. CDR1 KGHSH and CDR2 LQKENI come from the germline V gene. The CDR3 is CASSPDSNSNQPQHF. Written as DNA, the CDR3 is TGTGCCAGCTCACCAGACAGTAATAGCAATCAGCCCCAGCATTTT.

The chain uses TRBV29-1 and TRBJ1-2; maybe TRBD1 (6 bases). The CDR3 length is 14 residues. Germline V gives CDR1 SQVTM, CDR2 ANQGSEA. Between the trimmed V and J ends, which lost 4 bases and 1 base, there was a span of 13 bases. This CDR3 is CSVAGAGHNYGYTF. As DNA, the CDR3 is TGCAGCGTTGCGGGGGCAGGGCATAACTATGGCTACACCTTC.

Concerning this clone: Within the sample, other DNA sequences also encode this same CDR3. The chain joins TRBV5-5 to TRBJ2-7, with 7 bases identical to TRBD1. In germline, CDR1 is SGHKS, CDR2 YYEKEE (reference sequence). This CDR3 is 17 amino acids long. Trimming at V came to 0 bases and at J to 2 bases, leaving 11 bases not matched to a gene. CDR3: CASSLGTGQAVPYEQYF. CDR3 nucleotides: TGTGCCAGCAGCTTGGGGACCGGACAGGCAGTCCCCTACGAGCAGTACTTC.

CDR3 nucleotide sequence: TGTGCCAGCAGCCTAGCGGGAGGAAACAATGAGCAGTTCTTC. Its protein product is CASSLAGGNNEQFF. This chain uses TRBV7-3 with TRBJ2-1; 11 bases are shared with TRBD2. The CDR3 loop spans 14 amino acids. Germline V gene data show CDR1 as SGHTA and CDR2 as FQGTGA. J gave up 5 bases and V 5 bases, and 2 bases lay outside the gene matches.

This clone was seen just once. Other DNA sequences from this sample encode an identical CDR3 as well. The chain employs TRBV27 and TRBJ2-1, with no clear D. V was shortened by 6 bases and J by 3 bases, with 6 bases between the two germline ends. CDR3 size: 12 residues. Germline V gene data show CDR1 as MNHEY and CDR2 as SMNVEV (reference sequence). CDR3 DNA: TGTGCCAGCAGAGATTACTACAATGAGCAGTTCTTC. Translation: CASRDYYNEQFF.

V is TRBV10-2 and J is TRBJ2-7, with TRBD1 matching over 8 bases. CDR3 size: 16 residues. V gave up 3 bases and J gave up 2 bases; unmatched junction bases: 9. CDR1 and CDR2 from the germline V gene are WSHSY and SAAADI. In DNA form, the CDR3 reads TGCGCCAGCAGTGACCCCGGACAGGGCGGCACCTACGAGCAGTACTTC. Translated: CASSDPGQGGTYEQYF.

In its sample, this clone was seen once. CDR3 loop: CASSIVLVGSGITQYNEQFF. The CDR3 region has the DNA TGTGCCAGTAGTATAGTTCTAGTCGGAAGCGGAATCACCCAGTACAATGAGCAGTTCTTC. The chain links TRBV19 to TRBJ2-1; D might be TRBD2 (5 bases). Trimming removed 1 base from V and 4 bases from J, with 26 bases in between. The CDR3 has 20 residues. Germline V gene lookup returns CDR1 LNHDA and CDR2 SQIVND (reference sequence).

The gene calls are TRBV10-3 and TRBJ1-2; 8 positions match TRBD1. CDR3 size: 18 residues. The J segment lost 0 bases and the V segment lost 0 bases, leaving 9 bases of the junction unmatched. Germline V CDR1 and CDR2: ENHRY, SYGVKD. The DNA of the CDR3 is TGTGCCATCAGTGAGTCGCGGGGACAGGCCCTAGCTAACTATGGCTACACCTTC. The encoded protein is CAISESRGQALANYGYTF.

This rearrangement joins TRBV7-2 to TRBJ2-7; TRBD1 is a possible D gene (6 bases). With 5 bases removed from V and 0 bases from J, the gap between germline ends came to 11 bases. The germline CDR1 and CDR2 sequences are SGHTA and FQGNSA. This CDR3 contains 14 residues. The CDR3, as DNA: TGTGCCAGCAGCAGACGAGGGGGCTCCTACGAGCAGTACTTC. Its protein is CASSRRGGSYEQYF.

This chain links TRBV4-3 with TRBJ2-7, with 9 bases identical to TRBD2. After removal of 1 base from V and 3 bases from J, the junction contained 7 bases not matched to a gene. The CDR3 totals 16 residues. Per the germline V gene, CDR1 is LGHNA and CDR2 is YSLEER. CDR3 DNA: TGCGCCAGCAGCCAAGTAGGGACTAGCCGAGGCTACGAGCAGTACTTC. The encoded protein is CASSQVGTSRGYEQYF.

This rearrangement joins TRBV28 to TRBJ2-3; the match to TRBD2 covers 7 bases. The CDR3 covers 13 residues. The germline gives CDR1 MDHEN, CDR2 SYDVKM. Germline trimming cut 9 bases from V and 4 bases from J; bases unmatched to any gene: 7. In nucleotides, the CDR3 is TGTGCCAGTGGGGGGGGATTACCAGATACGCAGTATTTT. Amino acids: CASGGGLPDTQYF.

The chain uses TRBV19 and TRBJ2-2; D perhaps matches TRBD1 (5 bases). Trimming shortened V by 3 bases and J by 3 bases, and 8 bases separated the two germline ends. The V gene's germline CDR1 is LNHDA and CDR2 SQIVND (reference sequence). This CDR3 region has 14 residues. In DNA form, the CDR3 reads TGTGCCAGTAGTATCAGGGCTGACACCGGGGAGCTGTTTTTT. Protein product: CASSIRADTGELFF.

The rearrangement uses TRBV15 and TRBJ1-3, with D perhaps matching TRBD1 (5 bases). In germline, CDR1 is LNHNV, CDR2 YYDKDF (reference sequence). The V gene lost 1 base and the J gene lost 2 bases, with 9 bases spanning the gap. The CDR3 runs 15 residues. The CDR3 sequence is CATSRVGRAGNTIYF. DNA of the CDR3: TGTGCCACCAGCAGAGTTGGCAGGGCTGGAAACACCATATATTTT.

The V gene is TRBV6-4, the J gene TRBJ1-4; no clear D. This CDR3 spans 15 amino acids. In germline, CDR1 is MRHNA, CDR2 SNTAGT. Trimming removed 6 bases at V and 4 bases at J, with 15 bases between. Written as DNA, the CDR3 is TGTGCCAGCAGCCCACCCGGCGGATATAATGAAAAACTGTTTTTT. Translation: CASSPPGGYNEKLFF.

The V call is TRBV11-2, the J call TRBJ2-1, with 8 bases lining up with TRBD2. The germline V gene has CDR1 SGHAT and CDR2 FQNNGV. The CDR3 consists of 17 residues. V was pared by 1 base and J by 7 bases, with 12 bases of the junction left unmatched. The CDR3 DNA follows: TGTGCCAGCAGCTTAGTAGGATGGGCGGGAGGAGATAATGAGCAGTTCTTC. Translation gives CASSLVGWAGGDNEQFF.

The count of this clone is one. The V gene is TRBV19, the J gene TRBJ2-2; D may be TRBD1 or TRBD2 (5 bases each). The CDR3 is 15 amino acids. V lost 6 bases to trimming and J lost 3 bases, with 14 bases between them. The germline gives CDR1 LNHDA, CDR2 SQIVND (reference sequence). The CDR3 protein is CASSQRDPYTGELFF. CDR3 nucleotide sequence: TGTGCCAGTAGCCAGAGGGACCCATACACCGGGGAGCTGTTTTTT.

The V call is TRBV9, the J call TRBJ2-7; the D gene could be TRBD1 or TRBD2 (5 bases each). Trimming left V 4 bases short and J 0 bases short, with 11 bases between. Germline V CDR1 and CDR2: SGDLS, YYNGEE. The CDR3 contains 14 residues. CDR3 coding DNA: TGTGCCAGCAGCCCCGGGACGACCTCCTACGAGCAGTACTTC. This gives the protein CASSPGTTSYEQYF.

V is TRBV19 and J is TRBJ2-1; no clear D gene. V lost 2 bases and J lost 0, with 8 bases in between. The germline V gene has CDR1 LNHDA and CDR2 SQIVND (reference sequence). The CDR3 extends over 15 amino acids. The CDR3 loop reads CASSIIWGSYNEQFF. CDR3 in DNA: TGTGCCAGTAGTATAATATGGGGCTCCTACAATGAGCAGTTCTTC. Together with reference TRBV19 and TRBJ2-1, the CDR3 gives the full variable domain: DGGITQSPKYLFRKEGQNVTLSCEQNLNHDAMYWYRQDPGQGLRLIYYSQIVNDFQKGDIAEGYSVSREKKESFPLTVTSAQKNPTAFYLCASSIIWGSYNEQFFGPGTRLTVL.

This chain uses TRBV7-3 with TRBJ2-2; 9 bases align to TRBD2. After removal of 0 bases from V and 6 bases from J, the junction contained 5 bases not matched to a gene. Germline CDR1 SGHTA, CDR2 FQGTGA. This CDR3 has 16 residues. The CDR3 DNA follows: TGTGCCAGCAGCTTAACCCAACAGCGGGAGGCCGGGGAGCTGTTTTTT. It yields the protein CASSLTQQREAGELFF.